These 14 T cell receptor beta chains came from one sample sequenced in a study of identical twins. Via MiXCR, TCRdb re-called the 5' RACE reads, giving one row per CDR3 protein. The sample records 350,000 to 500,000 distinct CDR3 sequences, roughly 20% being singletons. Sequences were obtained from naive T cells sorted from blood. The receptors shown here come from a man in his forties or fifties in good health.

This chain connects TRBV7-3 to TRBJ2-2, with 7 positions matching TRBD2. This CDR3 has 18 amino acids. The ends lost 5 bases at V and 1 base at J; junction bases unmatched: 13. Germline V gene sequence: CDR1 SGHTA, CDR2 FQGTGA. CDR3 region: CASSLTPGTTLNTGELFF. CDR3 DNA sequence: TGTGCCAGCAGCCTCACCCCAGGGACTACCCTGAACACCGGGGAGCTGTTTTTT.

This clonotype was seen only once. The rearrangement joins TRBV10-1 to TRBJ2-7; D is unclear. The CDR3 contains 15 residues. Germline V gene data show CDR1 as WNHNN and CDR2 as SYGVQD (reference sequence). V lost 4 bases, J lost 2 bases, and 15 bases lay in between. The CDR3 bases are TGCGCCAGCAGTGGCGGAAAAAGTCCTACCTACGAGCAGTACTTC. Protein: CASSGGKSPTYEQYF.

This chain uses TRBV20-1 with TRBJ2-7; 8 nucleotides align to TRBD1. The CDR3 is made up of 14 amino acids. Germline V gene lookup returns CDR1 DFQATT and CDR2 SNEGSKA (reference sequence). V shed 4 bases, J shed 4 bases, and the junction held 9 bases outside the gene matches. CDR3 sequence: CSATPGTGPYEQYF. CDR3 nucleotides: TGCAGTGCTACCCCCGGGACAGGTCCTTACGAGCAGTACTTC.

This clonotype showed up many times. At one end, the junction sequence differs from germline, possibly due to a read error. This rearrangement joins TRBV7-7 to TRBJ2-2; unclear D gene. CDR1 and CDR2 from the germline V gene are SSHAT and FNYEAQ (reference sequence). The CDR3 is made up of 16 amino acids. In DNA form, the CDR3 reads TGTGCTAGCAGTCAATCTAGTATTGTGTACACCGGGGAGCTGTTTTTT. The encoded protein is CASSQSSIVYTGELFF.

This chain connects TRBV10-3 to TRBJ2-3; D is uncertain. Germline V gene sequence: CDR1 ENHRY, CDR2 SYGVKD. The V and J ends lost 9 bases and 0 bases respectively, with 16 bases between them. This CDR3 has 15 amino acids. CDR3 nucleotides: TGTGCCATGGGGATCAACCCCACTAGCACAGATACGCAGTATTTT. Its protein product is CAMGINPTSTDTQYF.

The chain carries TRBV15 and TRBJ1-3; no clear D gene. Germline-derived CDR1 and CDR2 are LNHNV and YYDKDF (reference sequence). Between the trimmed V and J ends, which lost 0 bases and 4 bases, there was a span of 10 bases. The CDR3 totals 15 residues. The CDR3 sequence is CATSRDGNWGNTIYF. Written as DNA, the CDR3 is TGTGCCACCAGCAGAGATGGGAATTGGGGAAACACCATATATTTT.

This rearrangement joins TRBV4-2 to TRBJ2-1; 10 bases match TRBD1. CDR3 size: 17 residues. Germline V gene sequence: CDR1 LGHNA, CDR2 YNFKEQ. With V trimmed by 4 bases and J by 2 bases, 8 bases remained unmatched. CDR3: CASSPLSGTGAYNEQFF. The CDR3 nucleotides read TGTGCCAGCAGCCCACTATCCGGGACAGGGGCCTACAATGAGCAGTTCTTC.

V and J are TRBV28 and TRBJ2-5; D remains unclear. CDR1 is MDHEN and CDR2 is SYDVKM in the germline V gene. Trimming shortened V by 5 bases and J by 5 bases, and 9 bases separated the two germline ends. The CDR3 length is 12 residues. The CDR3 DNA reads TGTGCCAGCAGTGGCAGTTTGGAGACCCAGTACTTC. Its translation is CASSGSLETQYF.

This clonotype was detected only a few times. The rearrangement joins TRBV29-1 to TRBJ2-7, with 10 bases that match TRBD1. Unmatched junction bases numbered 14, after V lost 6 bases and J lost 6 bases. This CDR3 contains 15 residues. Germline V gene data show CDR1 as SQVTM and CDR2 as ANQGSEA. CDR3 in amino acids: CSVRPLGTGALEQYF. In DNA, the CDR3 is TGCAGCGTGCGGCCCCTAGGGACAGGGGCCCTCGAGCAGTACTTC.

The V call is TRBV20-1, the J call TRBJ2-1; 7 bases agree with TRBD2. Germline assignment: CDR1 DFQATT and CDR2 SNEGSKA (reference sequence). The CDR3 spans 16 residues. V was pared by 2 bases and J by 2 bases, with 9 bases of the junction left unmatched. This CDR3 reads CSARPQGGFAYNEQFF. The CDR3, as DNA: TGCAGTGCTAGACCCCAGGGAGGGTTTGCCTACAATGAGCAGTTCTTC.

CDR3 in DNA: TGTGCCAGCAGTCCGTCCGGGACAGCGAAGACACCCCTCCACTTT. This gives the protein CASSPSGTAKTPLHF. The chain has TRBV27 and TRBJ1-6; TRBD1 agrees at 7 bases. The CDR3 loop spans 15 amino acids. J was trimmed by 11 bases and V by 5 bases; bases with no gene match: 12. Germline CDR1 MNHEY, CDR2 SMNVEV (reference sequence).

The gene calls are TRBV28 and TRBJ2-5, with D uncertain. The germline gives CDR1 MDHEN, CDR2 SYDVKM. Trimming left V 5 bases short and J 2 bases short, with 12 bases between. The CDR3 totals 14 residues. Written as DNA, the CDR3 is TGTGCCAGCAGTGGGCCTTCCCGGCAAGAGACCCAGTACTTC. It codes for CASSGPSRQETQYF.

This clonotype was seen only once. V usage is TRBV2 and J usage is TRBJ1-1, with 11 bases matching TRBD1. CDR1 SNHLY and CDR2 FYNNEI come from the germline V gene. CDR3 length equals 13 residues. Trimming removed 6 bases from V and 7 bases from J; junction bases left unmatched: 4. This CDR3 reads CASRGDRGVEAFF. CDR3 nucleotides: TGTGCCAGCAGGGGGGACAGGGGGGTTGAAGCTTTCTTT. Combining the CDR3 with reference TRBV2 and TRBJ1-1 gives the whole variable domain EPEVTQTPSHQVTQMGQEVILRCVPISNHLYFYWYRQILGQKVEFLVSFYNNEISEKSEIFDDQFSVERPDGSNFTLKIRSTKLEDSAMYFCASRGDRGVEAFFGQGTRLTVV.

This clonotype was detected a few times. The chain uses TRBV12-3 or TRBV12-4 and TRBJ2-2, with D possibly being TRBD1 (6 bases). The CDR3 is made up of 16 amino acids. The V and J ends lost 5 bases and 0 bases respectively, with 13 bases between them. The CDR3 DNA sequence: TGTGCCAGCAGTCGTTGGACAGAGACGAACACCGGGGAGCTGTTTTTT. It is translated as CASSRWTETNTGELFF.